The TCR beta chain described here comes from a study of Ad26.COV2.S vaccination and SARS-CoV-2 variants. Study background: By the intramuscular route, Ad26.COV2.S was given once, or twice 56 days apart. General study results and limits: Participants given vaccine showed non-spike TCR breadth similar to that of placebo recipients.

The treatment here: 15 to 20 received Ad26.COV2.S at low or high dose, single or two shots; about five received placebo; per-sample allocation not given. The study sampled participants on day 63 after the first vaccine or placebo injection. The donor's status was that of an adult aged 18-55 years in Boston. Its platform was an Ad26 vector, and its expressed antigen was Wuhan-strain SARS-CoV-2 spike. The method was immunoSEQ multiplex PCR; TCRdb's version includes in-frame clones alone and lacks a portion of them. The table records around 450,000 clones, about nine tenths of them present only once. CDR3 length: 13 residues. V gave up 4 bases and J gave up 5 bases, with 11 bases separating them. Per the germline V gene, CDR1 is SGHTA and CDR2 is FQGNSA. This clone was seen once. Its target is unknown.

Sequences were derived from peripheral blood, sampled in a trial of Ad26.COV2.S vaccine versus placebo. The receptor was derived from a person aged 18-65 years who received the Ad26.COV2.S COVID-19 vaccine or a placebo. The chain couples TRBV7-2 to TRBJ2-5; no definite D call. CDR3 nucleotide sequence: TGTGCCAGCAGCTCCGACGGTCCCGAGACCCAGTACTTC. Translating it yields CASSSDGPETQYF.